Listed below are T cell receptor beta chains from one sample, sequenced in a study of cytomegalovirus exposure and HLA in healthy donors. Sequenced by immunoSEQ multiplex PCR; TCRdb stores in-frame clones only, minus some. The table shows about 190,000 clones, with just under 80% occurring only once. Sequencing was done on a sample of PBMCs. These receptors all stem from a woman aged 25 to 45 in good health and CMV-seropositive. Both conserved end residues are part of each CDR3. Fields, in order: CDR3 protein, CDR3 DNA, D gene, V gene, J gene, clone size. The D gene is left open where the match is weak. Expanded clones get a size class; other rows say once, few or many, or leave the size out.

cdr3_aa: CASTLVSGRADTQYF
cdr3_nt: TGTGCCAGCACCCTAGTTAGCGGGAGAGCAGATACGCAGTATTTT
d_call: TRBD2
v_call: TRBV5-6
j_call: TRBJ2-3
clone_size: once

cdr3_aa: CASSSLSGGRAFF
cdr3_nt: TGTGCCAGCAGCTCCCTTAGCGGAGGGAGAGCTTTCTTT
d_call: .
v_call: TRBV5-6
j_call: TRBJ1-1
clone_size: .

cdr3_aa: CASSEGTSGYNEQFF
cdr3_nt: TGTGCCAGCAGTGAAGGGACTAGCGGGTACAATGAGCAGTTCTTC
d_call: TRBD2
v_call: TRBV6-4
j_call: TRBJ2-1
clone_size: .

cdr3_aa: CASSGLGTGGAGSAEKLFF
cdr3_nt: TGTGCCAGCAGCGGCCTGGGGACAGGGGGCGCGGGATCGGCTGAAAAACTGTTTTTT
d_call: TRBD1
v_call: TRBV9
j_call: TRBJ1-4
clone_size: .

cdr3_aa: CASSSGQGVTDTQYF
cdr3_nt: TGCGCCAGCAGCTCGGGACAGGGGGTAACAGATACGCAGTATTTT
d_call: TRBD1
v_call: TRBV5-1
j_call: TRBJ2-3
clone_size: once

cdr3_aa: CATATGFGGYTF
cdr3_nt: TGTGCCACCGCGACAGGTTTTGGTGGCTACACCTTC
d_call: .
v_call: TRBV27
j_call: TRBJ1-2
clone_size: .

cdr3_aa: CASSQPGQGYGYTF
cdr3_nt: TGTGCCAGCAGCCAACCGGGACAGGGCTATGGCTACACCTTC
d_call: TRBD1
v_call: TRBV5-4
j_call: TRBJ1-2
clone_size: .

cdr3_aa: CASRRGLSTGELFF
cdr3_nt: TGTGCCAGCAGAAGGGGTTTAAGCACCGGGGAGCTGTTTTTT
d_call: .
v_call: TRBV27
j_call: TRBJ2-2
clone_size: .

cdr3_aa: CASSLFGSSGNTIYF
cdr3_nt: TGCGCCAGCAGCTTGTTTGGGAGCTCTGGAAACACCATATATTTT
d_call: .
v_call: TRBV5-1
j_call: TRBJ1-3
clone_size: .

cdr3_aa: CASSKMFRDSMPYEQYF
cdr3_nt: TGTGCCAGCAGTAAGATGTTCCGGGACAGTATGCCCTACGAGCAGTACTTC
d_call: TRBD1
v_call: TRBV27
j_call: TRBJ2-7
clone_size: .

cdr3_aa: CASDRGLDGYTF
cdr3_nt: TGTGCTTCTGACAGGGGATTAGATGGCTACACCTTC
d_call: TRBD1
v_call: TRBV12-5
j_call: TRBJ1-2
clone_size: once

cdr3_aa: CASSLMSSGSSEFF
cdr3_nt: TGTGCCAGCAGTCTCATGTCTTCTGGGAGTTCTGAGTTCTTC
d_call: .
v_call: TRBV28
j_call: TRBJ2-1
clone_size: .

cdr3_aa: CASRGQGVNEQYF
cdr3_nt: TGTGCCAGCAGGGGACAGGGGGTCAACGAGCAGTACTTC
d_call: TRBD1
v_call: TRBV2
j_call: TRBJ2-7
clone_size: few

cdr3_aa: CASSQEDRASNQPQHF
cdr3_nt: TGCGCCAGCAGCCAAGAGGACAGGGCAAGCAATCAGCCCCAGCATTTT
d_call: TRBD1
v_call: TRBV4-1
j_call: TRBJ1-5
clone_size: .

cdr3_aa: CASSEPGTLFYGYTF
cdr3_nt: TGTGCCAGCAGTGAACCAGGGACACTGTTCTATGGCTACACCTTC
d_call: .
v_call: TRBV25-1
j_call: TRBJ1-2
clone_size: few

cdr3_aa: CASSLTAYEQYF
cdr3_nt: TGTGCCAGCAGTTTGACAGCATACGAGCAGTACTTC
d_call: .
v_call: TRBV28
j_call: TRBJ2-7
clone_size: .

cdr3_aa: CASSETGVAGNQPQHF
cdr3_nt: TGTGCCAGCAGTGAAACCGGGGTGGCAGGCAATCAGCCCCAGCATTTT
d_call: .
v_call: TRBV25-1
j_call: TRBJ1-5
clone_size: .

cdr3_aa: CASSSGQKYGYTF
cdr3_nt: TGTGCCAGCAGCTCCGGACAGAAATATGGCTACACCTTC
d_call: .
v_call: TRBV5-6
j_call: TRBJ1-2
clone_size: .

cdr3_aa: CASSPGTGGGMQKLFF
cdr3_nt: TGCGCCAGCAGCCCAGGGACAGGGGGGGGAATGCAAAAACTGTTTTTT
d_call: TRBD1
v_call: TRBV5-1
j_call: TRBJ1-4
clone_size: once

cdr3_aa: CSSSLASGYEQYF
cdr3_nt: TGTTCCAGCAGCTTAGCTAGCGGCTACGAGCAGTACTTC
d_call: TRBD2
v_call: TRBV7-9
j_call: TRBJ2-7
clone_size: .

cdr3_aa: CASSLSGGGNQPQHF
cdr3_nt: TGTGCCAGCAGCCTCTCGGGGGGGGGCAATCAGCCCCAGCATTTT
d_call: .
v_call: TRBV9
j_call: TRBJ1-5
clone_size: .